This T cell receptor beta chain was documented in a study of human T cells and chemical hapten exposure. One entry per CDR3 protein results from TCRdb running MiXCR on the RACE reads. Altogether tens of thousands of distinct CDR3 sequences are present, roughly 9.7% being singletons, with the ten largest covering around 4.8%. Germline V CDR1 and CDR2: MNHEY, SMNVEV (reference sequence). The length of the CDR3 is 16 residues. Germline trimming cut 2 bases from V and 4 bases from J; bases unmatched to any gene: 3. Time point: pre-sensitization, week 0. The treatment was: therapeutic diphenylcyclopropenone sensitization with weekly scalp DPC. In every case, blood was obtained before the patch test was applied. In its sample, this clonotype was seen a few times.

The V call is TRBV27, the J call TRBJ1-6; 9 bases agree with TRBD1. This TCR derives from a woman aged 50 to 65 with alopecia areata. Some clones in this sample may be carry-over from other donors' samples. Material: whole blood, obtained in connection with sensitization to the hapten diphenylcyclopropenone (DPC). The CDR3 sequence is CASSLRGTGYNSPLHF. The CDR3, as DNA: TGTGCCAGCAGTTTACGCGGGACAGGGTATAATTCACCCCTCCACTTT.